This record covers a single TCR beta chain. The data are from a study of beta chain features in type 1 diabetes. The study reverse transcribed the entire isolated RNA, so it sequenced expressed TCRB transcripts. Here immunoSEQ multiplex PCR was the method, and the copy in TCRdb shows in-frame clones only, minus some. The sample lists some 400,000 clones; about 16% were seen once. The CDR3 loop spans 18 amino acids. This chain uses TRBV12-1 with TRBJ2-1; the tabulated D call, TRBD2, remains unverified against the DNA. TRBV12-1 is a documented pseudogene. This receptor was obtained from a woman aged 18-29 years in good health. The sample was naive CD4+ T cells from blood. CDR3 region: CASSFPTSGSDGRDEQFF. DNA for the CDR3: TGTGCCAGCAGCTTTCCCACTAGCGGGAGTGATGGGAGAGATGAGCAGTTCTTC.